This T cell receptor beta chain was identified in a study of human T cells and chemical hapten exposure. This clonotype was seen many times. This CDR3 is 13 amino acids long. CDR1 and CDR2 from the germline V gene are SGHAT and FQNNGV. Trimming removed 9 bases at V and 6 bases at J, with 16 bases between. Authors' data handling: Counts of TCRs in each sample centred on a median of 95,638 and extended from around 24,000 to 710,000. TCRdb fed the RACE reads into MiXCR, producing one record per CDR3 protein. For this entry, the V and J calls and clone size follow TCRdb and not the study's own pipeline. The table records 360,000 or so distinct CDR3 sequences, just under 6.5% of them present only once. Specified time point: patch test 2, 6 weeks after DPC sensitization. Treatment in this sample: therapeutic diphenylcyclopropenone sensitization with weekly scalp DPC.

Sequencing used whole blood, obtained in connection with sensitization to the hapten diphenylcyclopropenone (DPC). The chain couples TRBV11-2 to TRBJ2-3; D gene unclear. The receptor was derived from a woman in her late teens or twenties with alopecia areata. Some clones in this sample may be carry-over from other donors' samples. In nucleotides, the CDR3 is TGTGCCAGATCCGGGCCCTTCGGGGATACGCAGTATTTT. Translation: CARSGPFGDTQYF. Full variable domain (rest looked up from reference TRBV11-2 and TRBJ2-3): EAGVAQSPRYKIIEKRQSVAFWCNPISGHATLYWYQQILGQGPKLLIQFQNNGVVDDSQLPKDRFSAERLKGVDSTLKIQPAKLEDSAVYLCARSGPFGDTQYFGPGTRLTVL.